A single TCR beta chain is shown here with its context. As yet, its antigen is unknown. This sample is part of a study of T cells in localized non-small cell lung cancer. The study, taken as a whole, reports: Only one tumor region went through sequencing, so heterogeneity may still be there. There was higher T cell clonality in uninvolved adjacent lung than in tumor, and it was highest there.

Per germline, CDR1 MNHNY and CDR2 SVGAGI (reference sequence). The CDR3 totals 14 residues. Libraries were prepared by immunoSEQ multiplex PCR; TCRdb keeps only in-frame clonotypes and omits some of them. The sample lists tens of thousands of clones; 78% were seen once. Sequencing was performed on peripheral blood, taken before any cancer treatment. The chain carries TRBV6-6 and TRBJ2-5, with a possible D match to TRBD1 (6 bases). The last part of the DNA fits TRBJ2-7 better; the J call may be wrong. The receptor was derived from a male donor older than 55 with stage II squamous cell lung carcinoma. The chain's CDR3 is CASVGRQENYEQYF. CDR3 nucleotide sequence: TGTGCCAGCGTTGGTAGACAGGAAAACTACGAGCAGTACTTC.